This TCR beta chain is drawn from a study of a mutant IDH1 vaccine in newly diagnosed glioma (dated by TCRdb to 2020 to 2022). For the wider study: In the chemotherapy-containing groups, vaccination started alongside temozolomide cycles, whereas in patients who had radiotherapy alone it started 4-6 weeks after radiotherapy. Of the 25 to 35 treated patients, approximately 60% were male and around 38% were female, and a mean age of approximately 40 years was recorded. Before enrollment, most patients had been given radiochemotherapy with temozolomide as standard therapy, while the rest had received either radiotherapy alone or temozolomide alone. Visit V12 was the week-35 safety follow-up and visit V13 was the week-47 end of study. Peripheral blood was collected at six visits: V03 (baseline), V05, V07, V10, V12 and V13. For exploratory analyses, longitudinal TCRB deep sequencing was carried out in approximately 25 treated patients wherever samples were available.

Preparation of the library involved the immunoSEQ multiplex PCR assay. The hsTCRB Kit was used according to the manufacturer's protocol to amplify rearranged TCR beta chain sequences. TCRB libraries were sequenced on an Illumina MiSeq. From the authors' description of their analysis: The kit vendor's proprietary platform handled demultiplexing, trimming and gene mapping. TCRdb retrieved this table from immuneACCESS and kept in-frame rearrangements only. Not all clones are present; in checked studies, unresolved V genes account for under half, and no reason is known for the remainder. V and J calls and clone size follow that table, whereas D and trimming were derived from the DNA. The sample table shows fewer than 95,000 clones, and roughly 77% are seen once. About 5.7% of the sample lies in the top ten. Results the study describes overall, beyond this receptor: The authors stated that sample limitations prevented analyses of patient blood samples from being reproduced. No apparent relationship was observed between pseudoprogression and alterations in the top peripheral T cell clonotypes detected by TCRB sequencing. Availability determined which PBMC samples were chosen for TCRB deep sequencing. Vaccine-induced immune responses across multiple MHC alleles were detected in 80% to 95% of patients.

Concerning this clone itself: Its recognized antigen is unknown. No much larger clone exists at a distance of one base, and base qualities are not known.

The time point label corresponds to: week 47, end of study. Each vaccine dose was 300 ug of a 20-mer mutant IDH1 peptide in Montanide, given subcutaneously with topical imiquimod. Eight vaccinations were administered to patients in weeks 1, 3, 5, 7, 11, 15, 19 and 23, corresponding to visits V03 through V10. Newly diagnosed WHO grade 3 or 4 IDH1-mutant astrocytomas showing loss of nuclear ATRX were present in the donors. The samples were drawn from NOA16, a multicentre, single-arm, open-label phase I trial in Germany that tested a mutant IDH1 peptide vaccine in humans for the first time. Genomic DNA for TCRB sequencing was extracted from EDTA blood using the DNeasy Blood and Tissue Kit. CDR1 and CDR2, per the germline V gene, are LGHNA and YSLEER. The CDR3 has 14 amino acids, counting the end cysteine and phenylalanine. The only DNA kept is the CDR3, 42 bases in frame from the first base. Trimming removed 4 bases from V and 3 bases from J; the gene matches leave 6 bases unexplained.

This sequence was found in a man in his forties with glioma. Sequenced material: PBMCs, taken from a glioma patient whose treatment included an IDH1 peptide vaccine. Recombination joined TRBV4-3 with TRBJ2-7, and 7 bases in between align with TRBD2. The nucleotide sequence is TGCGCCAGCAGCCGATCGCGGACTAGCTACGAGCAGTACTTC. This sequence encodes CASSRSRTSYEQYF.